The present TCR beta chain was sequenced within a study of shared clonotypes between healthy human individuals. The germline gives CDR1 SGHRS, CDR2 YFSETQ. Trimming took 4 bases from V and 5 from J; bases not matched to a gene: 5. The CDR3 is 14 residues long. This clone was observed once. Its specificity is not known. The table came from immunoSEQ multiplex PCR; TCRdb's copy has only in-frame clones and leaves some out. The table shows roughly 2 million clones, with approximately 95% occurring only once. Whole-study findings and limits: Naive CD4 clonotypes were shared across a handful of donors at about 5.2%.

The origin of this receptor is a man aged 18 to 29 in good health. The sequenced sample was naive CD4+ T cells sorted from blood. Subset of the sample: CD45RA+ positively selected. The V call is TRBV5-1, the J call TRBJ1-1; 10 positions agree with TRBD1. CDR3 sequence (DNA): TGCGCCAGCAGCGAAGGGACAGGGGAAACTGAAGCTTTCTTT. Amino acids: CASSEGTGETEAFF.